This T cell receptor beta chain was documented in a study of T cell changes during pregnancy in multiple sclerosis. CDR1 and CDR2 (germline): MDHEN, SYDVKM. CDR3 size: 13 residues. Trimming stripped 7 bases from V and 4 bases from J, with 13 bases between. Sequenced by immunoSEQ multiplex PCR; TCRdb stores in-frame clones only, minus some. The sample contains some 41,000 clones, approximately 91% of which appear only once. This clonotype was sampled from a female donor with multiple sclerosis, enrolled in a pregnancy study. This chain uses TRBV28 with TRBJ1-2; the D is unclear. The sequencing sample was made of PBMCs (not recorded whether the cells were cultured). CDR3 protein: CASTVNSGYGYTF. The DNA of the CDR3 is TGTGCCAGCACCGTAAATTCGGGCTATGGCTACACCTTC.